The sequence of this TCR beta chain was determined in a study of shared clonotypes between healthy human individuals. V was pared by 8 bases and J by 11 bases, with 24 bases between. This CDR3 is 14 amino acids long. Germline V gene lookup returns CDR1 MDHEN and CDR2 SYDVKM. The genomic DNA of each subset was split evenly across several immunoSEQ plates. Sequenced by immunoSEQ multiplex PCR; TCRdb stores in-frame clones only, minus some. The repertoire holds over 2 million clones, roughly 94% seen once, with 0.1% to 0.15% in the top ten. Researchers partitioned CD4+ cells into CD45RA+ naive and CD45RA-negative memory subsets.

The source material was naive CD4+ T cells sorted from blood. Subset indicated: CD45RA+ positively selected. This TCR was recovered from a man aged 18 to 35 in good health. The V gene is TRBV28, the J gene TRBJ1-2; maybe TRBD1 (6 bases). The CDR3 spells CASRGGRGSMRYTF. The CDR3 bases are TGTGCCAGCCGGGGGGGGCGTGGGTCAATGAGGTACACCTTC.